Following are 12 T cell receptor beta chains from one sample sequenced in a study of blood T cell repertoires in COVID-19. Produced via immunoSEQ multiplex PCR; TCRdb's table is partial and in-frame only. The data hold about 220,000 clones, with just over 85% observed a single time. Sample: PBMCs or T cells enriched from blood (not recorded which). These receptors originate from a woman between 40 and 50 years old with acute COVID-19.

The CDR3 nucleotides are TGTGCCAGCAGGTCCTTGACAGGGATTACTGAAGCTTTCTTT. This sequence encodes CASRSLTGITEAFF. The J gene is TRBJ1-1, the V gene TRBV6-5; 7 bases agree with TRBD1. This CDR3 is built from 14 residues. The germline V gene has CDR1 MNHEY and CDR2 SVGAGI. J was trimmed by 5 bases and V by 6 bases; bases with no gene match: 9.

The chain links TRBV9 to TRBJ2-2; tentative D call: TRBD2 (6 bases). Per the germline V gene, CDR1 is SGDLS and CDR2 is YYNGEE. The CDR3 spans 15 residues. Trimming removed 3 bases from V and 7 bases from J, with 16 bases in between. This CDR3 reads CASSETVRRGGELFF. The CDR3 coding sequence is TGTGCCAGCAGCGAGACCGTTAGGAGGGGCGGGGAGCTGTTTTTT.

J is TRBJ1-4 and V is TRBV28; 10 bases align to TRBD1. Trimming removed 7 bases from V and 2 bases from J; junction bases left unmatched: 7. The length of the CDR3 is 16 residues. In germline, CDR1 is MDHEN, CDR2 SYDVKM. The CDR3 loop is CASKGQGPSTNEKLFF. The CDR3 DNA sequence: TGTGCCAGCAAGGGACAGGGGCCATCGACTAATGAAAAACTGTTTTTT.

This chain connects TRBV10-3 to TRBJ1-6, with a tentative D call TRBD1 (6 bases). CDR1 ENHRY and CDR2 SYGVKD come from the germline V gene. With 4 bases removed from V and 5 bases from J, the gap between germline ends came to 12 bases. The CDR3 is 15 amino acids. The CDR3, as DNA: TGTGCCATCAGTGCCGAACAGGGTGATAATTCACCCCTCCACTTT. This gives the protein CAISAEQGDNSPLHF.

In its sample, this clone was seen once. The chain joins TRBV7-3 to TRBJ2-7, with D possibly matching TRBD2 (6 bases). This CDR3 comprises 15 residues. V gave up 1 base and J gave up 5 bases, with 15 bases separating them. CDR1 is SGHTA, CDR2 FQGTGA, per germline. The CDR3 region is CASSLMRGTFHEQYF. The CDR3 coding sequence is TGTGCCAGCAGCTTAATGCGGGGTACTTTCCACGAGCAGTACTTC.

The rearrangement joins TRBV13 to TRBJ2-1; 7 bases are shared with TRBD2. V was clipped by 5 bases and J by 6 bases; unmatched bases: 10. This CDR3 region has 15 residues. CDR1 is PRHDT and CDR2 is FYEKMQ in the germline V gene (reference sequence). The CDR3 loop reads CASSAPRGDGNEQFF. CDR3 nucleotides: TGTGCCAGCAGCGCCCCCCGGGGGGACGGCAATGAGCAGTTCTTC.

The rearrangement joins TRBV19 to TRBJ1-5; a weak D match, TRBD1 (5 bases). V was cut by 6 bases and J by 6 bases, with 12 bases left in between. The CDR3 runs to 13 residues. Per the germline V gene, CDR1 is LNHDA and CDR2 is SQIVND (reference sequence). CDR3 coding DNA: TGTGCCAGTAGGACAGACGCAGTTCAGCCCCAGCATTTT. Translating gives CASRTDAVQPQHF. The entire variable domain, with the rest obtained from reference TRBV19 and TRBJ1-5, is as follows: DGGITQSPKYLFRKEGQNVTLSCEQNLNHDAMYWYRQDPGQGLRLIYYSQIVNDFQKGDIAEGYSVSREKKESFPLTVTSAQKNPTAFYLCASRTDAVQPQHFGDGTRLSIL.

The chain combines TRBV27 with TRBJ1-1; 11 bases map to TRBD1. The trim removed 5 bases at V and 5 bases at J, leaving 7 bases unmatched. The germline gives CDR1 MNHEY, CDR2 SMNVEV (reference sequence). The CDR3 has 15 residues. CDR3 bases: TGTGCCAGCAGTCCCCTGGGACAGGGGGGAACTGAAGCTTTCTTT. Its protein is CASSPLGQGGTEAFF.

The rearrangement links TRBV11-3 to TRBJ1-1, with D hard to call. Germline V CDR1 and CDR2: SGHNT, YENEEA. The CDR3 covers 13 residues. The germline V and J ends were trimmed by 0 bases and 5 bases, with 7 bases remaining between them. The CDR3 coding sequence is TGTGCCAGCAGCTTAGACAGGCGTACTGAAGCTTTCTTT. Its protein is CASSLDRRTEAFF.

The V call is TRBV6-4, the J call TRBJ1-1, with a possible D match to TRBD1 (6 bases). The ends were cut back, 3 bases at V and 8 bases at J, with 16 bases in the middle. This CDR3 comprises 14 residues. Germline-derived CDR1 and CDR2 are MRHNA and SNTAGT. The CDR3 reads CASSEQGRLEEAFF. The CDR3 DNA sequence: TGTGCCAGCAGTGAGCAGGGGCGTTTGGAAGAAGCTTTCTTT.

The V gene is TRBV2, the J gene TRBJ1-1, with D unresolved. Germline lookup yields CDR1 SNHLY and CDR2 FYNNEI. Trimming shortened V by 3 bases and J by 2 bases, and 13 bases separated the two germline ends. The CDR3 is 15 amino acids. Here the CDR3 DNA reads TGTGCCAGCAGTGACCAGACGCGGGGTAACACTGAAGCTTTCTTT. Its translation is CASSDQTRGNTEAFF.

This chain joins TRBV19 and TRBJ1-2; D may be TRBD1 (6 bases). Germline V CDR1 and CDR2: LNHDA, SQIVND (reference sequence). The CDR3 has 15 amino acids. The germline V and J ends were trimmed by 9 bases and 0 bases, with 17 bases remaining between them. The DNA of the CDR3 is TGTGCCAGCGGATCCCGGGACAAAGCTAACTATGGCTACACCTTC. This encodes CASGSRDKANYGYTF.